This TCR beta chain is drawn from a study of graft-versus-host responses after intestinal transplantation. The data were produced by immunoSEQ multiplex PCR, yet TCRdb's version contains in-frame clones alone and is incomplete. The sample has 5,600 or so clones, over 55% seen once. Trimming pared 6 bases from V and 5 bases from J, leaving 15 bases between. The V gene's germline CDR1 is MRHNA and CDR2 SNTAGT. This CDR3 contains 14 residues. Investigators treated the graft tissue so that it released intraepithelial and lamina propria lymphocytes. This sequence was found in a human patient who received an intestinal transplant, so some T cells may come from the graft donor. This chain joins TRBV6-4 and TRBJ2-3; D is perhaps TRBD2 (6 bases). Specimen: ileum tissue, collected less than 270 days after intestinal transplant. The CDR3 reads CASSAGPEGDTQYF. The CDR3 DNA sequence: TGTGCCAGCAGCGCGGGACCTGAGGGAGATACGCAGTATTTT.